This paragraph reports one T cell receptor beta chain. The antigen is not known. One end of the junction does not line up with germline, which may come from a read error. RNA transcripts yielded amplified TCR beta CDR3 regions. The HTBI primer set served for first-round RT-PCR of the TCR CDR3. From the multiplex PCR reads, TCRdb called clonotypes with MiXCR, one entry per CDR3 protein. The table lists hundreds of thousands of distinct CDR3 sequences, around 15% of them singletons. This sample was taken from a study of T cells in Graves' hyperthyroidism and ophthalmopathy. The study's findings and limits: It was a median around 6 months before onset that the model predicted ophthalmopathy.

Graves' hyperthyroidism was deemed stable absent ophthalmopathy progression within 18 months. Aged 18 to 65, the patients had hyperthyroidism that was newly diagnosed and had lasted under 2 months. Thyroid ultrasound and orbital computed tomography, with clinical symptoms and serum thyroxine and TRAb, informed diagnoses. The CDR3 covers 17 residues. The V gene's germline CDR1 is MDHEN and CDR2 SYDVKM. This chain links TRBV28 with TRBJ2-5; 11 bases are a match to TRBD1. The receptor's source is a young woman with Graves' hyperthyroidism. Sequencing was performed on blood. The CDR3 coding sequence is TGCGCCAGCAGTCCTCTAGGTGGGACAGGGGGTACAGAGACCCAGTACTTC. Amino acids: CASSPLGGTGGTETQYF.